These 27 T cell receptor beta chains came from one sample sequenced in a study of blood T cells in healthy people across ages. A second PCR, run for roughly 7 to 11 cycles, used a sample-barcoded 5' primer plus a J-beta primer mix. Each CDR3 protein is one row after TCRdb ran MiXCR on the 5' RACE reads. The repertoire holds hundreds of thousands of distinct CDR3 sequences, with roughly half as singletons. The sequenced sample consisted of blood. These receptors all come from an elderly woman in good health.

The chain combines TRBV12-3 or TRBV12-4 with TRBJ2-3; the D is unclear. The CDR3 totals 14 residues. V lost 1 base and J 10 bases, leaving 15 bases between the germline ends. CDR3 sequence reads: CASSLDVVSPSQYF. CDR3 in DNA: TGTGCCAGCAGTTTAGACGTCGTATCCCCCTCGCAGTATTTT.

This clonotype has only a few counts. V gene TRBV2 combines with J gene TRBJ1-5, with D unresolved. The CDR3 is made up of 13 amino acids. V lost 5 bases and J 6 bases, leaving 11 bases between the germline ends. CDR1 and CDR2 (germline): SNHLY, FYNNEI. CDR3 in amino acids: CASSWVPFQPQHF. DNA of the CDR3: TGTGCCAGCAGTTGGGTCCCCTTTCAGCCCCAGCATTTT.

This clonotype was seen more than once but under ten times. The rearrangement uses TRBV29-1 and TRBJ2-3; TRBD2 matches at 7 bases. Trimming removed 4 bases from V and 0 bases from J; junction bases left unmatched: 4. The CDR3 has 14 amino acids. The germline gives CDR1 SQVTM, CDR2 ANQGSEA. The CDR3 DNA follows: TGCAGCGTTGCCTTGGGGGGGAGCACAGATACGCAGTATTTT. This translates into CSVALGGSTDTQYF.

For this clonotype: This sequence may be a read error, since a much larger clone differs from it by one base. The CDR3 sequence: CASSRLTADTQYF. CDR3 coding DNA: TGTGCCAGCAGTCGCCTGACCGCAGATACGCAGTATTTT. This rearrangement joins TRBV12-3 or TRBV12-4 to TRBJ2-3; D is unclear. The CDR3 covers 13 residues. V was clipped by 5 bases and J by 4 bases, with 10 bases between them.

The chain has TRBV7-9 and TRBJ2-7, with D unresolved. There are 13 residues in the CDR3. V dropped 5 bases and J dropped 3 bases, with 11 bases sitting between them. Germline assignment: CDR1 SEHNR and CDR2 FQNEAQ (reference sequence). In DNA form, the CDR3 reads TGTGCCAGCAGCCTACGAATTTACTACGAGCAGTACTTC. Translated, it gives CASSLRIYYEQYF.

The genes are TRBV27 and TRBJ1-2; 9 nucleotides agree with TRBD1. This CDR3 has 14 amino acids. V lost 2 bases to trimming and J lost 9 bases; unmatched junction nucleotides: 7. Germline assignment: CDR1 MNHEY and CDR2 SMNVEV (reference sequence). The CDR3 coding sequence is TGTGCCAGCAGTTTAATGGGACAGGGAGATAGCTACACCTTC. Its translation is CASSLMGQGDSYTF.

This clonotype was observed a handful of times. V gene TRBV27 combines with J gene TRBJ2-3; 9 bases line up with TRBD2. The CDR3 runs 15 residues. Per germline, CDR1 MNHEY and CDR2 SMNVEV (reference sequence). The V gene end was trimmed by 3 bases and the J gene end by 6 bases; junction bases not matched to a gene: 7. The CDR3 protein is CASSFSRLAGDTQYF. CDR3 in DNA: TGTGCCAGCAGTTTTTCGCGTCTAGCGGGGGATACGCAGTATTTT.

The CDR3 DNA sequence: TGCGCCAGCAGCCCTACTAGCGTAGGCCAAGAGACCCAGTACTTC. It codes for CASSPTSVGQETQYF. The chain joins TRBV5-1 to TRBJ2-5, with 7 bases aligning to TRBD2. The CDR3 covers 15 residues. Per the germline V gene, CDR1 is SGHRS and CDR2 is YFSETQ. V gave up 4 bases and J gave up 1 base; unmatched junction bases: 7.

The chain carries TRBV27 and TRBJ2-7; 10 positions match TRBD2. Germline V CDR1 and CDR2: MNHEY, SMNVEV (reference sequence). CDR3 length: 16 residues. The V segment lost 4 bases and the J segment 0 bases; nucleotides outside the gene matches: 6. CDR3 DNA sequence: TGTGCCAGCAGTTCGGGACTAGCGTTGAGCTCCTACGAGCAGTACTTC. Amino acids: CASSSGLALSSYEQYF.

A remark on this clonotype: A much larger clonotype is one base distant, so this may be a read error. The chain links TRBV7-3 to TRBJ2-1, with D hard to call. Germline assignment: CDR1 SGHTA and CDR2 FQGTGA. There are 16 residues in the CDR3. The CDR3 spells CANSLYSIAVDNEQFF. In nucleotides, the CDR3 is TGTGCCAACAGCCTGTATAGTATTGCCGTTGACAATGAGCAGTTCTTC.

This clonotype has more than one count but fewer than ten. The chain links TRBV9 to TRBJ1-2; TRBD1 is a possible D gene (5 bases). Germline CDR1 SGDLS, CDR2 YYNGEE. V dropped 6 bases and J dropped 8 bases, with 17 bases sitting between them. The length of the CDR3 is 13 residues. In nucleotides, the CDR3 is TGTGCCAGCACCCTCGGGGGAGCGCGGGGCTACACCTTC. This gives the protein CASTLGGARGYTF.

Points on this clonotype: A read error is possible here, since a much larger clone lies one base away. CDR3 amino acids: CASSSGLVGHEQYF. In DNA, the CDR3 is TGTGCCAGCAGTTCTGGACTAGTTGGCCATGAGCAGTACTTC. The chain uses TRBV6-6 and TRBJ2-5; 7 bases fit TRBD2. V trimming: 4 bases; J trimming: 11 bases; junction bases outside the gene matches: 13. The germline CDR1 and CDR2 sequences are MNHNY and SVGAGI (reference sequence). The CDR3 totals 14 residues.

This clonotype was picked up one time. In DNA form, the CDR3 reads TGTGCCAGCAGCCACCGGGACATGCGTCAGCCCCAGCATTTT. Translated: CASSHRDMRQPQHF. The chain employs TRBV3-1 and TRBJ1-5; TRBD1 might be the D (6 bases). The germline gives CDR1 LGHDT, CDR2 YNNKEL (reference sequence). There are 14 residues in the CDR3. V shed 3 bases and J shed 6 bases, with 12 bases lying between them.

This clonotype has ten or more counts. This chain joins TRBV20-1 and TRBJ2-7; D is undetermined. Germline V lookup: CDR1 DFQATT, CDR2 SNEGSKA (reference sequence). The V end was cut by 6 bases, the J end by 3 bases, with 9 bases between. The CDR3 has 11 amino acids. CDR3 residues: CSARPGYEQYF. The CDR3, as DNA: TGCAGTGCGCGGCCGGGCTACGAGCAGTACTTC.

This clonotype showed up many times. The chain couples TRBV24-1 to TRBJ2-7; 8 bases fit TRBD1. The CDR3 contains 14 residues. After removal of 9 bases from V and 5 bases from J, the junction contained 11 bases not matched to a gene. Germline V gene data show CDR1 as KGHDR and CDR2 as SFDVKD. DNA for the CDR3: TGTGCCACCGCCGGCAGGGGGCTTTCCCACGAGCAGTACTTC. This codes for CATAGRGLSHEQYF.

The chain carries TRBV28 and TRBJ1-2; the D gene is possibly TRBD1 (5 bases). The CDR3 has 14 residues. Germline loops: CDR1 MDHEN, CDR2 SYDVKM. V lost 6 bases and J lost 8, with 19 bases in between. The CDR3 here is CASSTGGAPRGYTF. The CDR3, as DNA: TGTGCCAGCAGCACGGGAGGGGCGCCCCGCGGCTACACCTTC.

The chain joins TRBV28 to TRBJ2-3; TRBD1 aligns across 8 bases. This CDR3 has 15 residues. Germline V CDR1 and CDR2: MDHEN, SYDVKM. V lost 6 bases to trimming and J lost 1 base; unmatched junction nucleotides: 6. The CDR3 is CASSAGTGRTDTQYF. CDR3 sequence (DNA): TGTGCCAGCAGCGCCGGGACAGGCCGCACAGATACGCAGTATTTT. Full variable domain (remainder filled in from reference TRBV28 and TRBJ2-3): DVKVTQSSRYLVKRTGEKVFLECVQDMDHENMFWYRQDPGLGLRLIYFSYDVKMKEKGDIPEGYSVSREKKERFSLILESASTNQTSMYLCASSAGTGRTDTQYFGPGTRLTVL.

The CDR3 loop reads CASSLAGCSYEQYF. CDR3 sequence (DNA): TGCGCCAGCAGCTTGGCCGGGTGTAGTTACGAGCAGTACTTC. The chain combines TRBV5-1 with TRBJ2-7; D is unclear. V was clipped by 0 bases and J by 4 bases, with 11 bases between them. The germline CDR1 and CDR2 sequences are SGHRS and YFSETQ. The CDR3 sequence is 14 residues long.

This clonotype came up once. A much larger clone lies a single base off, so this may be a read error. CDR3 protein: CATSDVRGGLADEQYF. Written as DNA, the CDR3 is TGTGCCACCAGTGACGTAAGGGGGGGGTTGGCCGATGAGCAGTACTTC. The chain employs TRBV24-1 and TRBJ2-5; D perhaps matches TRBD2 (7 bases). Trimming pared 4 bases from V and 11 bases from J, leaving 25 bases between. The CDR3 contains 16 residues. Per germline, CDR1 KGHDR and CDR2 SFDVKD.

This clonotype appeared many times. This could be a read error, since a much larger clone is one nucleotide away. The CDR3 coding sequence is TGTGCCAGCGAACGAGCTAGCGGGGAGGGTGAGCAGTACTTC. Its protein is CASERASGEGEQYF. V and J are TRBV9 and TRBJ2-5, with 9 bases that match TRBD2. The CDR3 runs to 14 residues. CDR1 is SGDLS and CDR2 is YYNGEE in the germline V gene. V was pared by 7 bases and J by 11 bases, with 15 bases of the junction left unmatched.

This clonotype was detected ten times or more. The chain is built from TRBV29-1 and TRBJ2-7, with D perhaps matching TRBD1 (6 bases). Trimming shortened V by 7 bases and J by 7 bases, and 17 bases separated the two germline ends. Germline CDR1 and CDR2: SQVTM and ANQGSEA. This CDR3 region has 12 residues. The CDR3 DNA is TGCAGCGCTACCGGGACATCGGTTGAGCAGTACTTC. Its translation: CSATGTSVEQYF.

The chain joins TRBV27 to TRBJ1-1; 9 nucleotides agree with TRBD1. This CDR3 region has 16 residues. In germline, CDR1 is MNHEY, CDR2 SMNVEV (reference sequence). The V gene end was trimmed by 4 bases and the J gene end by 1 base; junction bases not matched to a gene: 7. The CDR3 region is CASSSARDRANTEAFF. CDR3 bases: TGTGCCAGCAGTTCGGCCCGGGACAGGGCGAACACTGAAGCTTTCTTT.

This clonotype is a singleton in its sample. This sequence joins TRBV30 and TRBJ2-3; D possibly corresponds to TRBD2 (6 bases). Germline CDR1 GTSNPN, CDR2 SVGIG (reference sequence). V was cut by 3 bases and J by 4 bases, with 14 bases left in between. The CDR3 is made up of 14 amino acids. CDR3 nucleotides: TGTGCCTGGAGGGTAACGGGAGCCGCAGATACGCAGTATTTT. Encoded protein: CAWRVTGAADTQYF.

The chain couples TRBV27 to TRBJ2-5; the match to TRBD2 covers 9 bases. The DNA matches TRBJ2-7 better at its end, which makes the J call doubtful. This CDR3 is 17 amino acids long. Per the germline V gene, CDR1 is MNHEY and CDR2 is SMNVEV (reference sequence). The CDR3 region is CASSSGPSGAPFYEQYF. CDR3 bases: TGTGCCAGCAGTTCCGGTCCTAGCGGGGCCCCGTTCTACGAGCAGTACTTC.

The rearrangement links TRBV20-1 to TRBJ2-3, with 7 bases identical to TRBD2. V shed 0 bases and J 1 base; nucleotides not matched to a gene: 7. The CDR3 has 16 amino acids. From germline, CDR1 is DFQATT and CDR2 SNEGSKA (reference sequence). The CDR3 loop reads CSARDRVLAGTDTQYF. CDR3 coding DNA: TGCAGTGCTAGAGATCGGGTGCTAGCGGGCACAGATACGCAGTATTTT.

This chain connects TRBV7-3 to TRBJ1-1; D gene uncertain. Trimming took off 3 bases at V and 2 bases at J, with 10 bases between the two ends. The germline gives CDR1 SGHTA, CDR2 FQGTGA. The CDR3 consists of 14 residues. The DNA for the CDR3 is TGTGCCAGCAGCTTCTCCGCAGGAAACACTGAAGCTTTCTTT. This gives the protein CASSFSAGNTEAFF. The full variable domain, rest sourced from reference TRBV7-3 and TRBJ1-1, is GAGVSQTPSNKVTEKGKYVELRCDPISGHTALYWYRQSLGQGPEFLIYFQGTGAADDSGLPNDRFFAVRPEGSVSTLKIQRTERGDSAVYLCASSFSAGNTEAFFGQGTRLTVV.

A word on this clonotype: A much larger clone differs by one base, so this may be a read error. V and J are TRBV5-1 and TRBJ2-1; D is unresolved. Germline V gives CDR1 SGHRS, CDR2 YFSETQ. Trimming took 4 bases from V and 2 from J, leaving 13 bases between them. This CDR3 spans 15 amino acids. The CDR3 protein is CASSPQESAYNEQFF. The DNA of the CDR3 is TGCGCCAGCAGCCCCCAGGAATCCGCCTACAATGAGCAGTTCTTC.